One and the same sample provided the 24 T cell receptor beta chains below, sequenced in a study of shared clonotypes between healthy human individuals. Only in-frame clones appear in the TCRdb table, and some are missing; sequencing was by immunoSEQ multiplex PCR. There are some 900,000 clones in the sample; approximately 80% occur only once, and roughly 1.5% lies in the top ten. The specimen was memory CD4+ T cells sorted from blood. Subset: CD45RA-negative fraction. Source of these receptors: a man in his late teens or twenties in good health.

V and J are TRBV6-1 and TRBJ2-3, with 7 nucleotides matching TRBD1. This CDR3 comprises 13 residues. Germline CDR1 and CDR2: MNHNS and SASEGT. Trimming took 6 bases from V and 2 from J; bases not matched to a gene: 2. The CDR3 protein is CASRDRPTDTQYF. For the CDR3, the DNA is TGTGCCAGCAGGGACAGGCCCACAGATACGCAGTATTTT.

To note about this clone: Within the sample, other DNA sequences also encode this same CDR3. The chain carries TRBV2 and TRBJ2-7; 8 nucleotides line up with TRBD1. The CDR3 consists of 13 residues. J was trimmed by 2 bases and V by 6 bases; bases with no gene match: 3. CDR1 is SNHLY, CDR2 FYNNEI, per germline. Here the CDR3 reads CASSAQGAYEQYF. CDR3 DNA: TGTGCCAGCAGCGCACAGGGGGCCTACGAGCAGTACTTC.

This sequence joins TRBV11-1 and TRBJ2-3; 9 bases agree with TRBD1. The CDR3 is 16 residues long. Per the germline V gene, CDR1 is SGHAT and CDR2 is FQDESV (reference sequence). The V segment lost 4 bases and the J segment 4 bases; nucleotides outside the gene matches: 9. The DNA for the CDR3 is TGTGCCAGCAGCTCGGGGACAGGGTACGCAGCAGATACGCAGTATTTT. Its protein product is CASSSGTGYAADTQYF. Full variable domain (remainder filled in from reference TRBV11-1 and TRBJ2-3): EAEVAQSPRYKITEKSQAVAFWCDPISGHATLYWYRQILGQGPELLVQFQDESVVDDSQLPKDRFSAERLKGVDSTLKIQPAELGDSAMYLCASSSGTGYAADTQYFGPGTRLTVL.

Points on this clone: The same CDR3 is also encoded by other DNA sequences in this sample. The gene calls are TRBV6-6 and TRBJ1-2, with TRBD1 as a possible D gene (5 bases). The V gene's germline CDR1 is MNHNY and CDR2 SVGAGI (reference sequence). V was pared by 4 bases and J by 3 bases, with 6 bases between. The CDR3 has 12 amino acids. Here the CDR3 reads CASSSGDYGYTF. The CDR3 DNA reads TGTGCCAGCAGTTCGGGGGACTATGGCTACACCTTC.

The chain is built from TRBV5-1 and TRBJ1-2, with a possible D match to TRBD1 (6 bases). V was pared by 4 bases and J by 8 bases, with 15 bases between. This CDR3 has 13 amino acids. Germline lookup yields CDR1 SGHRS and CDR2 YFSETQ. The CDR3 here is CASSLHTGGGYTF. DNA of the CDR3: TGCGCCAGCAGCCTCCACACTGGGGGCGGCTACACCTTC.

The chain joins TRBV18 to TRBJ1-5; unclear D gene. The V gene's germline CDR1 is KGHSH and CDR2 LQKENI. V lost 6 bases, J lost 10 bases, and 16 bases lay in between. The CDR3 length is 13 residues. The CDR3 reads CASSGGEGSPQHF. The CDR3 DNA reads TGTGCCAGCTCGGGAGGAGAAGGGTCTCCCCAGCATTTT.

This rearrangement joins TRBV29-1 to TRBJ1-5; tentatively, D is TRBD1 (6 bases). The ends were cut back, 3 bases at V and 0 bases at J, with 24 bases in the middle. Per germline, CDR1 SQVTM and CDR2 ANQGSEA. This CDR3 contains 19 residues. The CDR3 loop reads CSVEAGAGLSPYSNQPQHF. Here the CDR3 DNA reads TGCAGCGTTGAGGCGGGGGCCGGTCTAAGCCCGTATAGCAATCAGCCCCAGCATTTT.

The V gene is TRBV5-1, the J gene TRBJ1-2; 10 bases agree with TRBD1. The trim removed 0 bases at V and 2 bases at J, leaving 4 bases unmatched. CDR3 size: 16 residues. CDR1 is SGHRS, CDR2 YFSETQ, per germline. The CDR3 protein is CASSLGTGGSNYGYTF. Written as DNA, the CDR3 is TGCGCCAGCAGCTTGGGGACAGGGGGATCAAACTATGGCTACACCTTC.

The chain has TRBV5-1 and TRBJ1-3, with a possible D match to TRBD1 (5 bases). CDR1 is SGHRS, CDR2 YFSETQ, per germline. The V and J ends lost 7 bases and 8 bases respectively, with 16 bases between them. This CDR3 is built from 13 residues. The CDR3 protein is CASGAVPGDTIYF. As DNA, the CDR3 is TGCGCCAGCGGGGCAGTACCTGGGGACACCATATATTTT. Full variable domain (remainder filled in from reference TRBV5-1 and TRBJ1-3): KAGVTQTPRYLIKTRGQQVTLSCSPISGHRSVSWYQQTPGQGLQFLFEYFSETQRNKGNFPGRFSGRQFSNSRSEMNVSTLELGDSALYLCASGAVPGDTIYFGEGSWLTVV.

The chain carries TRBV18 and TRBJ2-5; D gene unclear. This CDR3 has 11 amino acids. Germline assignment: CDR1 KGHSH and CDR2 LQKENI. V dropped 5 bases and J dropped 6 bases, with 7 bases sitting between them. The chain's CDR3 is CASSGSKTQYF. CDR3 nucleotide sequence: TGTGCCAGCTCAGGGTCCAAGACCCAGTACTTC.

This clone has only a few counts. The chain recombines TRBV5-5 with TRBJ1-6; tentatively, D is TRBD1 (6 bases). V was pared by 3 bases and J by 7 bases, with 17 bases between. Germline CDR1 and CDR2: SGHKS and YYEKEE (reference sequence). The CDR3 runs to 16 residues. Here the CDR3 reads CASSSVPGVGNSPLHF. CDR3 coding DNA: TGTGCCAGCAGCTCAGTTCCAGGGGTGGGAAATTCACCCCTCCACTTT.

The chain has TRBV5-1 and TRBJ2-1; D is perhaps TRBD2 (6 bases). The germline CDR1 and CDR2 sequences are SGHRS and YFSETQ. V shed 0 bases and J shed 8 bases, with 12 bases lying between them. This CDR3 has 14 amino acids. The CDR3 is CASSLALASDEQFF. CDR3 nucleotide sequence: TGCGCCAGCAGCTTGGCTCTAGCGAGTGATGAGCAGTTCTTC.

This clone occurred a few times. The chain is built from TRBV10-1 and TRBJ2-2; D is unclear. The ends were cut back, 4 bases at V and 1 base at J, with 10 bases in the middle. The CDR3 extends over 15 amino acids. Germline V lookup: CDR1 WNHNN, CDR2 SYGVQD (reference sequence). CDR3 DNA sequence: TGCGCCAGCAGTGTGGGTAGGGTGAACACCGGGGAGCTGTTTTTT. This encodes CASSVGRVNTGELFF.

The chain couples TRBV7-3 to TRBJ2-3; TRBD1 might be the D (6 bases). Germline V lookup: CDR1 SGHTA, CDR2 FQGTGA. The CDR3 loop spans 15 amino acids. The germline V and J ends were trimmed by 3 bases and 5 bases, with 15 bases remaining between them. CDR3 nucleotides: TGTGCCAGCAGCTTTAATGGGGGCAGTCAAGATACGCAGTATTTT. Translation: CASSFNGGSQDTQYF.

The chain combines TRBV5-1 with TRBJ2-7; D not certain. This CDR3 is built from 12 residues. Germline CDR1 reads SGHRS; CDR2 reads YFSETQ. With 1 base removed from V and 4 bases from J, the gap between germline ends came to 6 bases. CDR3 sequence: CASSLNFYEQYF. Written as DNA, the CDR3 is TGCGCCAGCAGCTTGAACTTTTACGAGCAGTACTTC.

The gene calls are TRBV9 and TRBJ1-5, with D perhaps matching TRBD1 (5 bases). The V end lost 0 bases, the J end lost 8 bases, and 15 bases lay between the germline ends. Looked up from germline, CDR1 is SGDLS and CDR2 is YYNGEE. The CDR3 sequence is 15 residues long. DNA of the CDR3: TGTGCCAGCAGCGTAGACGCCAGCCGAGGGGAGCCCCAGCATTTT. It codes for CASSVDASRGEPQHF.

The chain recombines TRBV28 with TRBJ1-4; the D is unclear. Trimming stripped 5 bases from V and 8 bases from J, with 15 bases between. Germline V gives CDR1 MDHEN, CDR2 SYDVKM. The CDR3 runs to 14 residues. The CDR3 loop reads CASSPPSRSEKLFF. In nucleotides, the CDR3 is TGTGCCAGCAGTCCCCCTAGTCGGTCCGAAAAACTGTTTTTT.

The V and J genes are TRBV14 and TRBJ1-3, with unresolved D. CDR1 is SGHDN and CDR2 is FVKESK in the germline V gene. The CDR3 contains 15 residues. The V and J ends lost 0 bases and 8 bases respectively, with 14 bases between them. CDR3 in DNA: TGTGCCAGCAGCCAAGAAGGGCAGAGTCGGCACACCATATATTTT. Protein product: CASSQEGQSRHTIYF.

This clone was seen many times. Distinct nucleotide sequences in the sample also encode this CDR3. The V gene is TRBV9, the J gene TRBJ2-1, with D maybe TRBD2 (6 bases). The CDR3 runs 16 residues. Germline CDR1 is SGDLS and CDR2 is YYNGEE. The V end lost 3 bases, the J end lost 5 bases, and 18 bases lay between the germline ends. The CDR3: CASSGSLGGWDNEQFF. For the CDR3, the DNA is TGTGCCAGCAGCGGATCGCTGGGGGGATGGGACAATGAGCAGTTCTTC.

This clone was counted at least ten times. The gene calls are TRBV15 and TRBJ2-3, with D perhaps TRBD1 or TRBD2 (5 bases each). V shed 5 bases and J shed 0 bases, with 18 bases lying between them. Germline assignment: CDR1 LNHNV and CDR2 YYDKDF (reference sequence). The CDR3 spans 17 residues. The CDR3 spells CATSGGSVRTSTDTQYF. Written as DNA, the CDR3 is TGTGCCACCAGCGGGGGTTCGGTGCGGACTAGCACAGATACGCAGTATTTT.

The rearrangement uses TRBV7-9 and TRBJ2-2; 7 positions agree with TRBD1. The CDR3 covers 16 residues. V lost 7 bases to trimming and J lost 0 bases; unmatched junction nucleotides: 8. The germline V gene has CDR1 SEHNR and CDR2 FQNEAQ (reference sequence). DNA for the CDR3: TGTGCCAGCAAGACAGGGACGGCCGCGAACACCGGGGAGCTGTTTTTT. Its translation: CASKTGTAANTGELFF.

The rearrangement links TRBV7-9 to TRBJ2-4; tentatively, D is TRBD1 or TRBD2 (6 bases each). V was trimmed by 1 base and J by 7 bases, leaving 8 bases between them. Looked up from germline, CDR1 is SEHNR and CDR2 is FQNEAQ (reference sequence). The CDR3 consists of 13 residues. The CDR3 sequence: CASSLGGGNIQYF. DNA of the CDR3: TGTGCCAGCAGCTTAGGAGGGGGGAACATTCAGTACTTC.

The V call is TRBV15, the J call TRBJ1-2, with TRBD1 as a possible D gene (6 bases). V lost 4 bases, J lost 4 bases, and 13 bases lay in between. Germline V gene sequence: CDR1 LNHNV, CDR2 YYDKDF (reference sequence). This CDR3 is 14 amino acids long. CDR3 in DNA: TGTGCCACCAGCATGGGGGGGGGCCGCTATGGCTACACCTTC. It translates to CATSMGGGRYGYTF.

The chain carries TRBV9 and TRBJ2-7; 12 bases are a match to TRBD1. Looked up from germline, CDR1 is SGDLS and CDR2 is YYNGEE. Trimming at V came to 2 bases and at J to 3 bases, leaving 3 bases not matched to a gene. This CDR3 region has 15 residues. The CDR3 region is CASSVRDRGLYEQYF. Written as DNA, the CDR3 is TGTGCCAGCAGCGTTAGGGACAGGGGGCTCTACGAGCAGTACTTC.